This TCR beta chain emerged from a study of blood T cell repertoires in COVID-19. Produced via immunoSEQ multiplex PCR; TCRdb's table is partial and in-frame only. The sample lists around 140,000 clones, about four fifths seen once, with roughly 9% in the top ten. What was sequenced was peripheral blood. This TCR was recovered from a woman aged 60 to 75 with active or convalescent COVID-19.

The CDR3 DNA sequence: TGTGCCAGTAACACGCCCGGGTCGAACACCGGGGAGCTGTTTTTT. It codes for CASNTPGSNTGELFF. This chain links TRBV19 with TRBJ2-2; D not certain. The CDR3 runs to 15 residues. V gave up 7 bases and J gave up 0 bases, with 12 bases separating them. Germline assignment: CDR1 LNHDA and CDR2 SQIVND (reference sequence).